These 28 T cell receptor beta chains originate from one sample sequenced in a study of cytomegalovirus exposure and HLA in healthy donors. The primer mix had 60 Vbeta and 13 Jbeta primers. The method was immunoSEQ multiplex PCR; TCRdb's version includes in-frame clones alone and lacks a portion of them. In the table there are over 150,000 clones, roughly 77% of which are singletons. Sample: PBMCs. The source of these receptors is a man in his thirties or forties in good health and CMV-seropositive.

The V and J genes are TRBV13 and TRBJ2-5; TRBD1 aligns across 8 bases. The end of the DNA aligns better with TRBJ2-7, so the J call may be wrong. CDR1 and CDR2 from the germline V gene are PRHDT and FYEKMQ (reference sequence). This CDR3 is built from 14 residues. CDR3 nucleotide sequence: TGTGCCAGCAGCTTAAACAGGGGGGTCTACGAGCAGTACTTC. This codes for CASSLNRGVYEQYF.

This sequence joins TRBV7-8 and TRBJ1-4; 7 bases map to TRBD1. The germline CDR1 and CDR2 sequences are SGHVS and FQNEAQ. V was pared by 6 bases and J by 7 bases, with 2 bases of the junction left unmatched. The CDR3 loop spans 12 amino acids. CDR3: CASSSGGEKLFF. The CDR3, as DNA: TGTGCCAGCAGTTCAGGGGGTGAAAAACTGTTTTTT.

This clone was seen just once. The J gene is TRBJ2-3, the V gene TRBV12-5; the D gene is possibly TRBD1 (6 bases). Trimming pared 6 bases from V and 5 bases from J, leaving 18 bases between. Germline values: CDR1 LGHNT, CDR2 FRNRAP. CDR3 size: 15 residues. DNA of the CDR3: TGTGCTAGTGGCGGGATGAGGGGGTCACAAGATACGCAGTATTTT. It yields the protein CASGGMRGSQDTQYF.

This rearrangement joins TRBV5-4 to TRBJ2-7; D gene uncertain. In germline, CDR1 is SGHNT, CDR2 YYREEE (reference sequence). V was clipped by 0 bases and J by 5 bases, with 6 bases between them. The length of the CDR3 is 12 residues. CDR3 protein: CASSLDSHEQYF. CDR3 coding DNA: TGTGCCAGCAGCTTGGACAGCCACGAGCAGTACTTC.

The rearrangement uses TRBV10-3 and TRBJ1-1; 8 nucleotides agree with TRBD1. This CDR3 region has 14 residues. The junction had 5 bases not matched to a gene; V was cut back by 7 bases and J by 1 base. The germline V gene has CDR1 ENHRY and CDR2 SYGVKD. The CDR3 spells CAIKTGTGNTEAFF. The CDR3 region has the DNA TGTGCCATCAAGACCGGGACAGGGAACACTGAAGCTTTCTTT.

This chain links TRBV6-1 with TRBJ2-3; 9 nucleotides agree with TRBD1. CDR1 and CDR2 (germline): MNHNS, SASEGT. Trimming at V came to 1 base and at J to 4 bases, leaving 3 bases not matched to a gene. The CDR3 is 15 residues long. CDR3 loop: CASSEEGQGPDTQYF. DNA of the CDR3: TGTGCCAGCAGTGAAGAGGGACAGGGCCCAGATACGCAGTATTTT.

The chain employs TRBV4-2 and TRBJ2-3, with D perhaps TRBD2 (6 bases). CDR3 length equals 15 residues. Trimming removed 1 base at V and 9 bases at J, with 17 bases between. Germline V gives CDR1 LGHNA, CDR2 YNFKEQ. The CDR3 DNA reads TGTGCCAGCAGCCAAGGGGTAGCGGCGGGTGTAACGCAGTATTTT. This sequence encodes CASSQGVAAGVTQYF.

This chain uses TRBV29-1 with TRBJ2-2; 7 nucleotides agree with TRBD2. Germline V CDR1 and CDR2: SQVTM, ANQGSEA. Trimming took 7 bases from V and 0 from J; bases not matched to a gene: 5. The CDR3 is made up of 14 amino acids. The CDR3 sequence is CSGGGDSNTGELFF. CDR3 bases: TGCAGCGGTGGGGGGGATTCGAACACCGGGGAGCTGTTTTTT.

The V gene is TRBV15, the J gene TRBJ1-4; unclear D gene. CDR3 length equals 15 residues. Germline values: CDR1 LNHNV, CDR2 YYDKDF (reference sequence). V was trimmed by 3 bases and J by 0 bases, leaving 8 bases between them. CDR3 protein: CATSRRTATNEKLFF. The CDR3 bases are TGTGCCACCAGCAGGCGAACAGCAACTAATGAAAAACTGTTTTTT.

This chain uses TRBV7-9 with TRBJ2-7; 14 bases are a match to TRBD2. V lost 4 bases and J lost 4; bases outside the gene matches: 3. Germline CDR1 SEHNR, CDR2 FQNEAQ (reference sequence). The CDR3 consists of 15 residues. CDR3 protein: CASSSGLAGGYEQYF. Written as DNA, the CDR3 is TGTGCCAGCAGCTCTGGACTAGCGGGAGGATACGAGCAGTACTTC.

The chain carries TRBV7-9 and TRBJ2-4, with 10 nucleotides matching TRBD2. The germline V gene has CDR1 SEHNR and CDR2 FQNEAQ (reference sequence). The junction had 12 bases not matched to a gene; V was cut back by 5 bases and J by 8 bases. The CDR3 is 16 amino acids. This CDR3 is CASSPTIKRGGDIQYF. For the CDR3, the DNA is TGTGCCAGCAGCCCCACGATAAAGCGGGGGGGTGACATTCAGTACTTC.

This chain joins TRBV28 and TRBJ2-7; TRBD1 might be the D (5 bases). The CDR3 has 16 residues. Germline values: CDR1 MDHEN, CDR2 SYDVKM. V lost 4 bases and J lost 4, with 20 bases in between. The CDR3 spells CASSSLGAKALYEQYF. DNA for the CDR3: TGTGCCAGCAGTTCGCTTGGGGCCAAAGCGTTATACGAGCAGTACTTC.

This chain joins TRBV9 and TRBJ2-1; 8 bases align to TRBD1. The CDR3 has 14 residues. The trim removed 1 base at V and 9 bases at J, leaving 6 bases unmatched. The germline V gene has CDR1 SGDLS and CDR2 YYNGEE. In DNA form, the CDR3 reads TGTGCCAGCAGCGTACGCCCGGGACAGGTTGAGCAGTTCTTC. Translated, it gives CASSVRPGQVEQFF.

V gene TRBV28 combines with J gene TRBJ1-1; 9 bases match TRBD1. J lost 0 bases, V lost 7 bases, and 6 bases had no gene match. This CDR3 has 15 amino acids. The germline gives CDR1 MDHEN, CDR2 SYDVKM. CDR3 protein: CASIGTGRMNTEAFF. The CDR3 nucleotides read TGTGCCAGCATCGGGACAGGGCGCATGAACACTGAAGCTTTCTTT.

The chain employs TRBV6-5 and TRBJ1-2; D might be TRBD1 (5 bases). From germline, CDR1 is MNHEY and CDR2 SVGAGI. The V and J ends lost 8 bases and 5 bases respectively, with 15 bases between them. The CDR3 spans 13 residues. The CDR3 DNA follows: TGTGCCAGCGGATCAGGGATCCTATATGGCTACACCTTC. Protein sequence: CASGSGILYGYTF.

A few counts support this clone. This rearrangement joins TRBV5-4 to TRBJ2-5; D remains ambiguous. Trimming removed 1 base from V and 5 bases from J, with 12 bases in between. CDR1 is SGHNT and CDR2 is YYREEE in the germline V gene (reference sequence). This CDR3 contains 14 residues. The CDR3 coding sequence is TGTGCCAGCAGCTTGTACACCTTCGTGGAGACCCAGTACTTC. It translates to CASSLYTFVETQYF.

This clone was recorded a few times. V and J are TRBV4-2 and TRBJ2-7, with D possibly matching TRBD2 (6 bases). Trimming cost V 0 bases and J 7 bases, with 16 bases left between them. CDR3 length: 15 amino acids. Germline-derived CDR1 and CDR2 are LGHNA and YNFKEQ. The CDR3 here is CASSQDFSPGVEQYF. The CDR3 DNA sequence: TGTGCCAGCAGCCAAGATTTCTCACCGGGGGTAGAGCAGTACTTC.

The chain links TRBV7-2 to TRBJ2-1, with D unclear. Trimming cost V 0 bases and J 8 bases, with 8 bases left between them. Germline-derived CDR1 and CDR2 are SGHTA and FQGNSA. There are 13 residues in the CDR3. This chain's CDR3 is CASSLAIRDEQFF. CDR3 DNA: TGTGCCAGCAGCTTAGCGATTCGAGATGAGCAGTTCTTC. The full variable domain, its missing parts supplied by reference TRBV7-2 and TRBJ2-1, is GAGVSQSPSNKVTEKGKDVELRCDPISGHTALYWYRQSLGQGLEFLIYFQGNSAPDKSGLPSDRFSAERTGGSVSTLTIQRTQQEDSAVYLCASSLAIRDEQFFGPGTRLTVL.

The J gene is TRBJ1-1, the V gene TRBV7-9; a possible D gene is TRBD1 (6 bases). Germline V gives CDR1 SEHNR, CDR2 FQNEAQ (reference sequence). V gave up 4 bases and J gave up 6 bases, with 9 bases separating them. This CDR3 contains 12 residues. CDR3 sequence (DNA): TGTGCCAGCAGCTCAAACAGGGCTGAAGCTTTCTTT. Protein: CASSSNRAEAFF.

The rearrangement joins TRBV10-2 to TRBJ2-5; TRBD2 aligns across 10 bases. V lost 3 bases to trimming and J lost 0 bases; unmatched junction nucleotides: 4. The germline V gene encodes CDR1 WSHSY and CDR2 SAAADI. The CDR3 sequence is 16 residues long. As DNA, the CDR3 is TGCGCCAGCAGTGACCTGAGCGGGGGGGACCAAGAGACCCAGTACTTC. Its translation: CASSDLSGGDQETQYF.

V is TRBV6-6 and J is TRBJ1-1; 11 positions agree with TRBD1. Germline CDR1 MNHNY, CDR2 SVGAGI (reference sequence). The CDR3 covers 14 residues. V shed 6 bases, J shed 5 bases, and the junction held 5 bases outside the gene matches. DNA for the CDR3: TGTGCCAGCAGCTTCGGGACAGGGGGAACTGAAGCTTTCTTT. Translating it yields CASSFGTGGTEAFF.

CDR3 amino acids: CASGGGPAGAYEQYF. In DNA, the CDR3 is TGTGCTAGTGGTGGTGGTCCGGCGGGTGCCTACGAGCAGTACTTC. The gene calls are TRBV12-5 and TRBJ2-7, with D tentatively TRBD2 (5 bases). This CDR3 is built from 15 residues. The V gene's germline CDR1 is LGHNT and CDR2 FRNRAP. V was trimmed by 5 bases and J by 2 bases, leaving 16 bases between them.

This chain links TRBV6-1 with TRBJ2-7, with a possible D match to TRBD1 (6 bases). V dropped 6 bases and J dropped 2 bases, with 14 bases sitting between them. This CDR3 spans 14 amino acids. Germline V gene data show CDR1 as MNHNS and CDR2 as SASEGT. CDR3 DNA: TGTGCCAGCAGGGACCAGGGGACCACCTACGAGCAGTACTTC. Translating it yields CASRDQGTTYEQYF.

The chain employs TRBV5-4 and TRBJ1-4; no clear D gene. V was cut by 0 bases and J by 8 bases, with 8 bases left in between. The CDR3 covers 13 residues. The germline CDR1 and CDR2 sequences are SGHNT and YYREEE (reference sequence). CDR3 DNA sequence: TGTGCCAGCAGCTTGGGACTCGAGGAAAAACTGTTTTTT. Translated: CASSLGLEEKLFF.

The chain is built from TRBV5-3 and TRBJ1-5, with no clear D. TRBV5-3 is an open reading frame whose function is uncertain. Trimming removed 3 bases from V and 0 bases from J, with 7 bases in between. The CDR3 extends over 14 amino acids. CDR3 DNA: TGTGCCAGAAGCTACAGAGATAGCAATCAGCCCCAGCATTTT. This encodes CARSYRDSNQPQHF.

The rearrangement joins TRBV9 to TRBJ1-2; 7 positions match TRBD1. Trimming took 3 bases from V and 5 from J; bases not matched to a gene: 4. The CDR3 is 13 residues long. CDR1 is SGDLS and CDR2 is YYNGEE in the germline V gene. The DNA of the CDR3 is TGTGCCAGCAGCGGACAGGGTTTATATGGCTACACCTTC. This gives the protein CASSGQGLYGYTF.

The chain has TRBV2 and TRBJ2-3; TRBD1 might be the D (5 bases). The CDR3 is made up of 16 amino acids. Per germline, CDR1 SNHLY and CDR2 FYNNEI. Trimming removed 3 bases at V and 4 bases at J, with 17 bases between. CDR3 DNA: TGTGCCAGCAGTGAGGGGCGGCTCGGCGGACCAGATACGCAGTATTTT. This gives the protein CASSEGRLGGPDTQYF.

The chain is built from TRBV5-3 and TRBJ1-4; perhaps TRBD1 as D (5 bases). TRBV5-3 is filed as an ORF, its function uncertain. This CDR3 spans 14 amino acids. V was trimmed by 4 bases and J by 3 bases, leaving 10 bases between them. The CDR3 loop reads CARSTTASNEKLFF. CDR3 coding DNA: TGTGCCAGAAGCACGACAGCCTCTAATGAAAAACTGTTTTTT.